This passage covers 13 T cell receptor beta chains from one sample sequenced in a study of cytomegalovirus exposure and HLA in healthy donors. The repertoire was sequenced with immunoSEQ multiplex PCR; TCRdb's copy has only in-frame clones and lacks some. The data show 150,000 to 200,000 clones, with more than 75% seen just once and 6.5% to 7.5% held by the top ten. Sequencing input: PBMCs. These receptors originate from a man aged 30 to 39 in good health and CMV-seropositive.

The sample holds a few counts of this clone. The chain combines TRBV4-1 with TRBJ2-2; 11 nucleotides match TRBD2. V lost 4 bases to trimming and J lost 4 bases; unmatched junction nucleotides: 2. Per the germline V gene, CDR1 is MGHRA and CDR2 is YSYEKL. The CDR3 is 15 residues long. CDR3 bases: TGCGCCAGCAGCCTCGGGACTAGCGGCACCGGGGAGCTGTTTTTT. Protein: CASSLGTSGTGELFF.

This rearrangement joins TRBV6-1 to TRBJ2-7; TRBD2 aligns across 7 bases. The V and J ends lost 3 bases and 2 bases, in that order; junction bases with no gene match: 7. The CDR3 length is 15 residues. Germline assignment: CDR1 MNHNS and CDR2 SASEGT. The CDR3 DNA reads TGTGCCAGCAGTGACCGGGGGGACGGCGCCTACGAGCAGTACTTC. Translated: CASSDRGDGAYEQYF.

The chain joins TRBV11-2 to TRBJ2-1; a weak D match, TRBD2 (5 bases). Germline V lookup: CDR1 SGHAT, CDR2 FQNNGV. There are 17 residues in the CDR3. The V end was cut by 3 bases, the J end by 5 bases, with 20 bases between. The CDR3 region has the DNA TGTGCCAGCAGCTTCTGGGTCGGGTCGGGGTTTGACAATGAGCAGTTCTTC. Residues: CASSFWVGSGFDNEQFF. Variable domain in full (rest from reference TRBV11-2 and TRBJ2-1): EAGVAQSPRYKIIEKRQSVAFWCNPISGHATLYWYQQILGQGPKLLIQFQNNGVVDDSQLPKDRFSAERLKGVDSTLKIQPAKLEDSAVYLCASSFWVGSGFDNEQFFGPGTRLTVL.

The table lists this clone with a few counts. Other nucleotide sequences in the sample specify the same CDR3. The chain uses TRBV29-1 and TRBJ1-5; TRBD1 might be the D (5 bases). Germline V lookup: CDR1 SQVTM, CDR2 ANQGSEA. Trimming left V 4 bases short and J 4 bases short, with 8 bases between. CDR3 length equals 12 residues. The CDR3, as DNA: TGCAGCGTTGGACAGTCTAATCAGCCCCAGCATTTT. Residues: CSVGQSNQPQHF.

The V and J genes are TRBV7-8 and TRBJ2-6; TRBD1 is a possible D gene (6 bases). The CDR3 consists of 14 residues. Germline V gene lookup returns CDR1 SGHVS and CDR2 FQNEAQ. V shed 10 bases and J shed 4 bases, with 14 bases lying between them. This chain's CDR3 is CATRGSTGANVLTF. CDR3 in DNA: TGTGCCACCAGGGGTTCTACAGGGGCCAACGTCCTGACTTTC.

V usage is TRBV4-1 and J usage is TRBJ2-7, with 9 bases that match TRBD1. Trimming at V came to 3 bases and at J to 4 bases, leaving 13 bases not matched to a gene. CDR1 MGHRA and CDR2 YSYEKL come from the germline V gene. This CDR3 spans 17 amino acids. DNA of the CDR3: TGCGCCAGCAGCCACCTCACCCCGGGACAGGGTGCTTACGAGCAGTACTTC. Translating it yields CASSHLTPGQGAYEQYF.

The V gene is TRBV4-1, the J gene TRBJ2-1; D is possibly TRBD2 (6 bases). The CDR3 spans 16 residues. Germline V gene lookup returns CDR1 MGHRA and CDR2 YSYEKL. Trimming removed 1 base from V and 5 bases from J, with 15 bases in between. The CDR3 loop reads CASSQVVRDRNNEQFF. The CDR3 DNA reads TGCGCCAGCAGCCAAGTCGTGCGGGATCGTAACAATGAGCAGTTCTTC.

The rearrangement joins TRBV27 to TRBJ2-7; no clear D gene. CDR3 length equals 15 residues. V was trimmed by 4 bases and J by 5 bases, leaving 18 bases between them. Germline V lookup: CDR1 MNHEY, CDR2 SMNVEV (reference sequence). In nucleotides, the CDR3 is TGTGCCAGCAGTTCTCAGACCACGACGGCCCACGAGCAGTACTTC. It encodes CASSSQTTTAHEQYF.

The rearrangement joins TRBV7-2 to TRBJ2-5; D possibly corresponds to TRBD2 (6 bases). V was clipped by 4 bases and J by 0 bases, with 15 bases between them. Germline values: CDR1 SGHTA, CDR2 FQGNSA. This CDR3 region has 16 residues. The CDR3 reads CASSSRLVGYQETQYF. As DNA, the CDR3 is TGTGCCAGCAGCTCCAGACTAGTGGGGTACCAAGAGACCCAGTACTTC.

This clone has just one count. V and J are TRBV6-5 and TRBJ2-7; 8 positions match TRBD1. V shed 6 bases and J 4 bases; nucleotides not matched to a gene: 5. The germline CDR1 and CDR2 sequences are MNHEY and SVGAGI. CDR3 length: 13 residues. The CDR3 sequence: CASSRDRWYEQYF. The CDR3 nucleotides read TGTGCCAGCAGCCGGGACAGGTGGTACGAGCAGTACTTC.

Turning to this clone: Other DNA sequences within the sample encode an identical CDR3. The chain has TRBV18 and TRBJ1-1; the D gene is possibly TRBD1 (5 bases). CDR3 size: 13 residues. V lost 1 base and J lost 3, with 6 bases in between. Germline CDR1 is KGHSH and CDR2 is LQKENI. In DNA form, the CDR3 reads TGTGCCAGCTCACCACGGGGGGACACTGAAGCTTTCTTT. Translated, it gives CASSPRGDTEAFF.

The chain employs TRBV7-9 and TRBJ2-3, with 8 bases identical to TRBD2. This CDR3 is 17 amino acids long. Germline lookup yields CDR1 SEHNR and CDR2 FQNEAQ (reference sequence). The V gene end was trimmed by 2 bases and the J gene end by 2 bases; junction bases not matched to a gene: 9. The CDR3 loop reads CASSLRDLAGPTDTQYF. CDR3 in DNA: TGTGCCAGCAGCTTACGTGACCTAGCGGGCCCCACAGATACGCAGTATTTT.

The genes are TRBV28 and TRBJ2-2; TRBD1 matches at 8 bases. Trimming took 5 bases from V and 5 from J; bases not matched to a gene: 4. Per germline, CDR1 MDHEN and CDR2 SYDVKM. This CDR3 comprises 14 residues. The chain's CDR3 is CASSEDRDTGELFF. The CDR3 bases are TGTGCCAGCAGTGAGGACAGGGATACCGGGGAGCTGTTTTTT.